This entry lists 27 T cell receptor beta chains sequenced from one sample in a study of CD8 T cells in ankylosing spondylitis. One entry per CDR3 protein results from TCRdb running MiXCR on the 5' RACE reads. In the table there are around 150,000 distinct CDR3 sequences, roughly 10% of which are singletons. Sequencing used blood, either unsorted or a sorted T cell fraction (not recorded which). The source of these receptors is a female donor with ankylosing spondylitis or in good health (not recorded which).

Note on this clonotype: A read error may explain this, as a much larger clone is one base away. The rearrangement joins TRBV18 to TRBJ2-1; TRBD2 matches 7 bases. The germline CDR1 and CDR2 sequences are KGHSH and LQKENI. CDR3 size: 16 residues. V was pared by 8 bases and J by 3 bases, with 13 bases of the junction left unmatched. The CDR3 region is CASRRTSGGNYNEQFF. The CDR3 DNA sequence: TGTGCCAGCCGCCGGACATCGGGAGGAAACTACAATGAGCAGTTCTTC.

This clonotype was counted only a few times. The V call is TRBV7-9, the J call TRBJ1-5; D gene unclear. CDR1 and CDR2 from the germline V gene are SEHNR and FQNEAQ (reference sequence). CDR3 length: 16 residues. Trimming took off 6 bases at V and 2 bases at J, with 17 bases between the two ends. The CDR3 DNA is TGTGCCAGCAGTCTTTACCCCGGGAACGGCAATCAGCCCCAGCATTTT. Its protein product is CASSLYPGNGNQPQHF. Variable domain in full (rest from reference TRBV7-9 and TRBJ1-5): DTGVSQNPRHKITKRGQNVTFRCDPISEHNRLYWYRQTLGQGPEFLTYFQNEAQLEKSRLLSDRFSAERPKGSFSTLEIQRTEQGDSAMYLCASSLYPGNGNQPQHFGDGTRLSIL.

The V gene is TRBV3-1, the J gene TRBJ1-1; D not certain. This CDR3 is 18 amino acids long. In germline, CDR1 is LGHDT, CDR2 YNNKEL (reference sequence). Deletions cut 10 bases from V and 1 base from J, with 28 bases between. The CDR3 here is CATCGRQPRRIGNTEAFF. The CDR3 DNA is TGTGCCACCTGCGGCAGGCAACCTCGGCGCATAGGGAACACTGAAGCTTTCTTT.

At least ten counts were recorded for this clonotype. CDR3 DNA: TGTGCCAGCAGCCAAGGGACTTTCCGCTACTACGAGCAGTACTTC. Protein: CASSQGTFRYYEQYF. The chain links TRBV14 to TRBJ2-7, with D tentatively TRBD2 (5 bases). V was shortened by 1 base and J by 3 bases, with 13 bases between the two germline ends. The germline V gene encodes CDR1 SGHDN and CDR2 FVKESK. The CDR3 sequence is 15 residues long.

In its sample, this clonotype was seen many times. V and J are TRBV11-2 and TRBJ2-1; 9 bases match TRBD2. Unmatched junction bases numbered 19, after V lost 4 bases and J lost 9 bases. The CDR3 runs to 18 residues. Germline-derived CDR1 and CDR2 are SGHAT and FQNNGV. The CDR3 reads CASSSRTGLAPYRAEQFF. In DNA, the CDR3 is TGTGCCAGCAGCTCCAGGACGGGACTAGCCCCCTATCGGGCTGAGCAGTTCTTC.

This clonotype was found many times. The rearrangement links TRBV5-6 to TRBJ2-7, with D perhaps TRBD1 (5 bases). V was trimmed by 5 bases and J by 2 bases, leaving 17 bases between them. CDR1 SGHDT and CDR2 YYEEEE come from the germline V gene. This CDR3 comprises 15 residues. The CDR3 loop reads CASRYLRAPAYEQYF. The CDR3 DNA is TGTGCCAGCAGATATCTCAGGGCCCCAGCCTACGAGCAGTACTTC.

This clonotype was seen many times. This chain links TRBV5-1 with TRBJ1-2; 11 bases agree with TRBD1. The trim removed 4 bases at V and 4 bases at J, leaving 6 bases unmatched. Germline assignment: CDR1 SGHRS and CDR2 YFSETQ. The CDR3 consists of 15 residues. The chain's CDR3 is CASSRTGGESYGYTF. The CDR3, as DNA: TGCGCCAGCAGCCGGACAGGGGGCGAGAGCTATGGCTACACCTTC.

This clonotype was observed at least ten times. The chain uses TRBV9 and TRBJ2-1; D perhaps matches TRBD1 (5 bases). The V gene's germline CDR1 is SGDLS and CDR2 YYNGEE. Trimming stripped 0 bases from V and 4 bases from J, with 5 bases between. This CDR3 is 13 amino acids long. The CDR3 nucleotides are TGTGCCAGCAGCGTAGGACAGTACAATGAGCAGTTCTTC. It translates to CASSVGQYNEQFF.

This clonotype was counted at least ten times. J is TRBJ1-1 and V is TRBV7-9; no firm D call. Germline V gives CDR1 SEHNR, CDR2 FQNEAQ (reference sequence). This CDR3 is 11 amino acids long. Trimming removed 5 bases at V and 1 base at J, with 2 bases between. The CDR3, as DNA: TGTGCCAGCAGCCAGAACACTGAAGCTTTCTTT. As protein: CASSQNTEAFF.

This clonotype showed up many times. This chain joins TRBV12-3 or TRBV12-4 and TRBJ1-6, with D hard to call. The CDR3 consists of 13 residues. Trimming stripped 3 bases from V and 6 bases from J, with 6 bases between. CDR3 residues: CASSLGLNSPLHF. CDR3 DNA: TGTGCCAGCAGTTTGGGCCTTAATTCACCCCTCCACTTT.

This clonotype was recorded many times. V gene TRBV19 combines with J gene TRBJ1-6; no reliable D call. CDR1 is LNHDA and CDR2 is SQIVND in the germline V gene (reference sequence). Trimming shortened V by 7 bases and J by 8 bases, and 12 bases separated the two germline ends. The CDR3 is 13 amino acids. The CDR3 region is CASTMWADSPLHF. In DNA, the CDR3 is TGTGCCAGTACGATGTGGGCGGATTCACCCCTCCACTTT.

This clonotype showed up many times. The chain links TRBV20-1 to TRBJ2-3, with D tentatively TRBD1 (5 bases). Trimming took 6 bases from V and 5 from J, leaving 18 bases between them. The germline V gene encodes CDR1 DFQATT and CDR2 SNEGSKA (reference sequence). The CDR3 has 14 residues. The CDR3 nucleotides read TGCAGTGCCGACGGACCCAACCAGGGAGATACGCAGTATTTT. Its protein is CSADGPNQGDTQYF.

This clonotype was counted many times. This chain connects TRBV5-1 to TRBJ2-6, with 10 bases that match TRBD1. V shed 4 bases and J 8 bases; nucleotides not matched to a gene: 3. Germline CDR1 reads SGHRS; CDR2 reads YFSETQ. The CDR3 extends over 14 amino acids. Here the CDR3 reads CASSPDRGSNVLTF. CDR3 DNA: TGCGCCAGCAGCCCGGACAGGGGGTCCAACGTCCTGACTTTC. The complete variable domain, with remaining parts taken from reference TRBV5-1 and TRBJ2-6, reads KAGVTQTPRYLIKTRGQQVTLSCSPISGHRSVSWYQQTPGQGLQFLFEYFSETQRNKGNFPGRFSGRQFSNSRSEMNVSTLELGDSALYLCASSPDRGSNVLTFGAGSRLTVL.

The chain recombines TRBV5-4 with TRBJ2-3; 11 bases match TRBD1. Per the germline V gene, CDR1 is SGHNT and CDR2 is YYREEE (reference sequence). The CDR3 covers 17 residues. V shed 4 bases, J shed 6 bases, and the junction held 13 bases outside the gene matches. The CDR3 region has the DNA TGTGCCAGCAGCGAATGGACAGGGGGCGGCATCGTGGATACGCAGTATTTT. Translated: CASSEWTGGGIVDTQYF.

This clonotype was seen at least ten times. The V and J genes are TRBV7-2 and TRBJ2-1; 9 nucleotides line up with TRBD1. This CDR3 region has 13 residues. V dropped 5 bases and J dropped 12; count of bases not matched to a gene: 8. The germline CDR1 and CDR2 sequences are SGHTA and FQGNSA. The CDR3 coding sequence is TGTGCCAGCAGCCCTAGGACAGGGGAGTCGCAGTTCTTC. Its protein is CASSPRTGESQFF.

This clonotype has only a few counts. The chain links TRBV4-1 to TRBJ2-2; D ambiguous. V was shortened by 2 bases and J by 9 bases, with 13 bases between the two germline ends. In germline, CDR1 is MGHRA, CDR2 YSYEKL. The length of the CDR3 is 14 residues. CDR3 in DNA: TGCGCCAGCAGCCAAAGAGGAGAGGTCCGGGAGCTGTTTTTT. Translated: CASSQRGEVRELFF.

This clonotype appeared many times. The chain is built from TRBV7-3 and TRBJ1-4; 7 nucleotides align to TRBD1. The CDR3 sequence is 22 residues long. The germline V gene encodes CDR1 SGHTA and CDR2 FQGTGA. V gave up 1 base and J gave up 4 bases; unmatched junction bases: 24. The CDR3 DNA reads as TGTGCCAGCAGCTTAAGGAGGGTACCTCGACAGGGCGGTACAGGATATAATGAAAAACTGTTTTTT. Translated: CASSLRRVPRQGGTGYNEKLFF.

Turning to this clonotype: Compared with germline, one end of the junction differs, possibly owing to a read error. The chain couples TRBV7-2 to TRBJ1-2; no clear D gene. Germline CDR1 and CDR2: SGHTA and FQGNSA. CDR3 length equals 13 residues. CDR3 protein: CASRSLLIYGYTF. The DNA of the CDR3 is TGTGCCAGCAGGTCCTTGCTGATTTATGGCTACACTTTC. Combining the CDR3 with reference TRBV7-2 and TRBJ1-2 gives the whole variable domain GAGVSQSPSNKVTEKGKDVELRCDPISGHTALYWYRQSLGQGLEFLIYFQGNSAPDKSGLPSDRFSAERTGGSVSTLTIQRTQQEDSAVYLCASRSLLIYGYTFGSGTRLTVV.

This sequence joins TRBV2 and TRBJ2-5, with 16 bases that match TRBD2. Germline V gene lookup returns CDR1 SNHLY and CDR2 FYNNEI. The CDR3 runs to 17 residues. Trimming cost V 7 bases and J 1 base; bases outside gene matches: 6. The chain's CDR3 is CASMPGTSGGAQETQYF. CDR3 coding DNA: TGTGCCAGCATGCCCGGGACTAGCGGGGGGGCCCAAGAGACCCAGTACTTC.

This clonotype was counted at least ten times. This rearrangement joins TRBV5-1 to TRBJ2-2; possibly TRBD2 for D (6 bases). Trimming took 0 bases from V and 4 from J, leaving 10 bases between them. The CDR3 is 15 residues long. Per the germline V gene, CDR1 is SGHRS and CDR2 is YFSETQ. The CDR3 region is CASSLAGDRTGELFF. The DNA for the CDR3 is TGCGCCAGCAGCTTGGCGGGAGACCGCACCGGGGAGCTGTTTTTT. Combining the CDR3 with reference TRBV5-1 and TRBJ2-2 gives the whole variable domain KAGVTQTPRYLIKTRGQQVTLSCSPISGHRSVSWYQQTPGQGLQFLFEYFSETQRNKGNFPGRFSGRQFSNSRSEMNVSTLELGDSALYLCASSLAGDRTGELFFGEGSRLTVL.

This clonotype was found many times. The chain couples TRBV6-1 to TRBJ1-5; perhaps TRBD1 as D (6 bases). V lost 6 bases and J lost 9, with 24 bases in between. This CDR3 comprises 16 residues. Germline V gene lookup returns CDR1 MNHNS and CDR2 SASEGT. In DNA, the CDR3 is TGTGCCAGCAGGTCCGGATTACAGGGCACTCTAGGGCCCCAGCATTTT. Its protein is CASRSGLQGTLGPQHF.

In its sample, this clonotype was seen many times. The V call is TRBV3-1, the J call TRBJ1-1, with unresolved D. The CDR3 spans 14 residues. Deletions cut 0 bases from V and 8 bases from J, with 13 bases between. CDR1 is LGHDT and CDR2 is YNNKEL in the germline V gene (reference sequence). CDR3 in amino acids: CASSQDLTGKEAFF. The DNA of the CDR3 is TGTGCCAGCAGCCAAGATCTAACGGGGAAAGAAGCTTTCTTT.

This clonotype was detected a few times. The V and J genes are TRBV3-1 and TRBJ2-2; D gene unclear. The V end was cut by 9 bases, the J end by 0 bases, with 11 bases between. The CDR3 consists of 14 residues. Germline CDR1 is LGHDT and CDR2 is YNNKEL (reference sequence). In DNA, the CDR3 is TGTGCCAGTCACAAAAACGCGAACACCGGGGAGCTGTTTTTT. Residues: CASHKNANTGELFF.

This clonotype has more than one count but fewer than ten. This rearrangement joins TRBV12-3 or TRBV12-4 to TRBJ1-4; D uncertain. The V end was cut by 1 base, the J end by 8 bases, with 8 bases between. The CDR3 spans 13 residues. This CDR3 reads CASSLDPGEKLFF. DNA for the CDR3: TGTGCCAGCAGTTTAGACCCGGGAGAAAAACTGTTTTTT.

This clonotype was recorded at least ten times. CDR3 loop: CASTRSGVTTEAFF. DNA for the CDR3: TGTGCCAGCACGCGTTCCGGGGTTACCACTGAAGCTTTCTTT. The chain recombines TRBV7-2 with TRBJ1-1; D unresolved. V was cut by 7 bases and J by 4 bases, with 16 bases left in between. The CDR3 contains 14 residues. Germline V lookup: CDR1 SGHTA, CDR2 FQGNSA.

The rearrangement links TRBV10-1 to TRBJ2-3, with a weak D call TRBD2 (6 bases). Germline assignment: CDR1 WNHNN and CDR2 SYGVQD (reference sequence). With 7 bases removed from V and 0 bases from J, the gap between germline ends came to 11 bases. This CDR3 region has 14 residues. The CDR3: CASMGTLSTDTQYF. CDR3 sequence (DNA): TGCGCCAGCATGGGGACTCTTAGCACAGATACGCAGTATTTT.

This clonotype has at least ten counts. The CDR3 reads CSVDRDRVNTEAFF. The DNA of the CDR3 is TGCAGCGTCGATCGGGACAGGGTAAACACTGAAGCTTTCTTT. The V gene is TRBV29-1, the J gene TRBJ1-1; TRBD1 matches 9 bases. The CDR3 covers 14 residues. V dropped 6 bases and J dropped 2; count of bases not matched to a gene: 7. The germline V gene has CDR1 SQVTM and CDR2 ANQGSEA.